These 30 T cell receptor beta chains originate from one sample sequenced in a study of T cell changes during pregnancy in multiple sclerosis. TCRdb keeps only in-frame clones here, not all; method: immunoSEQ multiplex PCR. The profile shows around 72,000 clones, roughly nine tenths of them singletons. Sequencing was performed on peripheral blood, taken in the second trimester of pregnancy. Receptor source: a female donor in good health, enrolled as a control in a pregnancy study.

This CDR3 reads CASSPYNTGELFF. CDR3 nucleotide sequence: TGTGCCAGTAGTCCCTACAACACCGGGGAGCTGTTTTTT. The chain links TRBV19 to TRBJ2-2; unclear D gene. Trimming took 5 bases from V and 2 from J, leaving 6 bases between them. Looked up from germline, CDR1 is LNHDA and CDR2 is SQIVND (reference sequence). CDR3 length equals 13 residues.

This clone was found once. The chain has TRBV28 and TRBJ1-4, with 11 bases that match TRBD1. In germline, CDR1 is MDHEN, CDR2 SYDVKM. The V gene end was trimmed by 3 bases and the J gene end by 10 bases; junction bases not matched to a gene: 4. The length of the CDR3 is 14 residues. The CDR3 sequence: CASSFSGTGGKLFF. The CDR3 DNA reads TGTGCCAGCAGTTTCTCCGGGACAGGGGGAAAACTGTTTTTT.

The chain employs TRBV4-3 and TRBJ2-3, with TRBD2 matching over 14 bases. Germline CDR1 LGHNA, CDR2 YSLEER. There are 18 residues in the CDR3. The ends lost 1 base at V and 6 bases at J; junction bases unmatched: 9. CDR3 nucleotide sequence: TGCGCCAGCAGCCAAGGGGTCCCAGGACTAGCGGGGGGCGATACGCAGTATTTT. It translates to CASSQGVPGLAGGDTQYF.

The chain recombines TRBV4-1 with TRBJ1-2; TRBD1 agrees at 11 bases. CDR3 length: 15 residues. The trim removed 6 bases at V and 8 bases at J, leaving 11 bases unmatched. CDR1 and CDR2 (germline): MGHRA, YSYEKL. The CDR3 DNA follows: TGCGCCAGCAGGGAGGTCGGGACAGGGGGTGGAGGCTACACCTTC. Its translation is CASREVGTGGGGYTF.

This clone was recorded once. The gene calls are TRBV10-3 and TRBJ1-2, with D unresolved. The V gene lost 3 bases and the J gene lost 6 bases, with 17 bases spanning the gap. The CDR3 runs 15 residues. Per the germline V gene, CDR1 is ENHRY and CDR2 is SYGVKD. This chain's CDR3 is CAISDHKNPGNGYTF. CDR3 nucleotides: TGTGCCATCAGTGACCATAAAAACCCCGGGAATGGCTACACCTTC.

The rearrangement uses TRBV28 and TRBJ2-2, with 8 positions matching TRBD2. V lost 4 bases to trimming and J lost 7 bases; unmatched junction nucleotides: 14. CDR3 length equals 17 residues. Germline V CDR1 and CDR2: MDHEN, SYDVKM. The CDR3 protein is CASSSLPWRGAGGELFF. DNA for the CDR3: TGTGCCAGCAGTTCCCTCCCGTGGCGGGGGGCGGGCGGGGAGCTGTTTTTT.

V and J are TRBV5-1 and TRBJ1-4; 8 bases match TRBD1. The ends lost 4 bases at V and 8 bases at J; junction bases unmatched: 10. The CDR3 spans 15 residues. CDR1 and CDR2 from the germline V gene are SGHRS and YFSETQ. The CDR3 sequence: CASSTTGGEGEKLFF. In DNA form, the CDR3 reads TGCGCCAGCAGCACCACAGGGGGAGAAGGAGAAAAACTGTTTTTT. Together with reference TRBV5-1 and TRBJ1-4, the CDR3 gives the full variable domain: KAGVTQTPRYLIKTRGQQVTLSCSPISGHRSVSWYQQTPGQGLQFLFEYFSETQRNKGNFPGRFSGRQFSNSRSEMNVSTLELGDSALYLCASSTTGGEGEKLFFGSGTQLSVL.

The rearrangement uses TRBV27 and TRBJ1-1; no clear D gene. V was pared by 3 bases and J by 1 base, with 12 bases between. This CDR3 is 15 amino acids long. Germline CDR1 is MNHEY and CDR2 is SMNVEV (reference sequence). The CDR3 region is CASSFGSDWNTEAFF. Here the CDR3 DNA reads TGTGCCAGCAGTTTTGGAAGCGATTGGAACACTGAAGCTTTCTTT.

V usage is TRBV7-2 and J usage is TRBJ2-3; TRBD2 matches at 11 bases. With 3 bases clipped from V and 6 bases from J, the junction kept 11 bases outside the gene matches. CDR3 length: 17 residues. The germline CDR1 and CDR2 sequences are SGHTA and FQGNSA. The CDR3 region is CASSFSSGGLTPDTQYF. CDR3 nucleotide sequence: TGTGCCAGCAGCTTCTCTAGCGGGGGGCTCACCCCGGATACGCAGTATTTT.

Only one count was recorded for this clone. This chain joins TRBV18 and TRBJ2-1; the D gene is possibly TRBD1 (5 bases). Germline V gives CDR1 KGHSH, CDR2 LQKENI. V lost 4 bases and J lost 4, with 8 bases in between. The CDR3 covers 13 residues. The DNA for the CDR3 is TGTGCCAGCTCACAGCAGGGTTACAATGAGCAGTTCTTC. Translation gives CASSQQGYNEQFF.

This clone was detected once. CDR3 coding DNA: TGTGCCAGCGGGTACAGGGAGACTAATGAAAAACTGTTTTTT. Amino acid sequence: CASGYRETNEKLFF. The chain uses TRBV6-6 and TRBJ1-4, with D possibly being TRBD1 (6 bases). From germline, CDR1 is MNHNY and CDR2 SVGAGI (reference sequence). The CDR3 has 14 residues. Between the trimmed V and J ends, which lost 8 bases and 2 bases, there was a span of 12 bases.

The V and J genes are TRBV15 and TRBJ2-2; the match to TRBD2 covers 8 bases. This CDR3 region has 15 residues. J was trimmed by 2 bases and V by 6 bases; bases with no gene match: 5. Germline values: CDR1 LNHNV, CDR2 YYDKDF (reference sequence). CDR3 region: CATRAGGVNTGELFF. CDR3 nucleotides: TGTGCCACCAGAGCCGGGGGGGTCAACACCGGGGAGCTGTTTTTT.

The rearrangement links TRBV5-1 to TRBJ1-4; D is uncertain. The V end was cut by 4 bases, the J end by 0 bases, with 10 bases between. Germline assignment: CDR1 SGHRS and CDR2 YFSETQ. CDR3 length equals 15 residues. CDR3 DNA: TGCGCCAGCAGCGCTACAGCTTCAACTAATGAAAAACTGTTTTTT. It specifies CASSATASTNEKLFF.

The DNA for the CDR3 is TGTGCCAGCAGTCCCCGGGACTCCCCGAGTACTGAAGCTTTCTTT. It yields the protein CASSPRDSPSTEAFF. This chain joins TRBV7-9 and TRBJ1-1, with D perhaps matching TRBD1 (5 bases). The CDR3 runs 15 residues. Germline values: CDR1 SEHNR, CDR2 FQNEAQ (reference sequence). V was shortened by 6 bases and J by 5 bases, with 19 bases between the two germline ends.

The chain is built from TRBV19 and TRBJ1-5; 12 bases line up with TRBD1. Germline CDR1 is LNHDA and CDR2 is SQIVND (reference sequence). This CDR3 contains 15 residues. The V and J ends lost 6 bases and 10 bases, in that order; junction bases with no gene match: 10. CDR3 DNA: TGTGCCAGTAGAGGGACAGGGGGCGCATCGGTCCCCCAGCATTTT. Its translation: CASRGTGGASVPQHF. Full variable domain (remainder filled in from reference TRBV19 and TRBJ1-5): DGGITQSPKYLFRKEGQNVTLSCEQNLNHDAMYWYRQDPGQGLRLIYYSQIVNDFQKGDIAEGYSVSREKKESFPLTVTSAQKNPTAFYLCASRGTGGASVPQHFGDGTRLSIL.

The chain is built from TRBV10-1 and TRBJ1-5, with D possibly TRBD1 on 6 matching bases. Germline V lookup: CDR1 WNHNN, CDR2 SYGVQD (reference sequence). CDR3 length: 14 amino acids. Between the trimmed V and J ends, which lost 8 bases and 9 bases, there was a span of 20 bases. In nucleotides, the CDR3 is TGCGCCAGCCGGGGACACTTCAGCGGCTGGCCCCAGCATTTT. This translates into CASRGHFSGWPQHF.

The genes are TRBV27 and TRBJ2-3, with 11 bases matching TRBD1. Germline V gene lookup returns CDR1 MNHEY and CDR2 SMNVEV (reference sequence). The V segment lost 1 base and the J segment 4 bases; nucleotides outside the gene matches: 7. CDR3 length equals 17 residues. The CDR3 reads CASSLLGEDRGPDTQYF. The DNA for the CDR3 is TGTGCCAGCAGTTTATTGGGAGAGGACAGGGGGCCAGATACGCAGTATTTT.

The chain carries TRBV7-6 and TRBJ2-2, with TRBD2 identical over 9 bases. The CDR3 runs 16 residues. Trimming removed 5 bases from V and 2 bases from J; junction bases left unmatched: 6. Germline assignment: CDR1 SGHVS and CDR2 FNYEAQ. Here the CDR3 reads CASSPSTSGNTGELFF. DNA for the CDR3: TGTGCCAGCAGCCCATCGACTAGCGGTAACACCGGGGAGCTGTTTTTT.

The chain uses TRBV4-3 and TRBJ1-6; tentative D call: TRBD1 (6 bases). Trimming left V 2 bases short and J 8 bases short, with 13 bases between. Per germline, CDR1 LGHNA and CDR2 YSLEER. The CDR3 spans 15 residues. The CDR3 is CASSQTQGIYSPLHF. The CDR3 DNA is TGCGCCAGCAGCCAAACGCAGGGGATCTATTCACCCCTCCACTTT.

The J gene is TRBJ1-4, the V gene TRBV4-1; no clear D gene. CDR3 size: 13 residues. V shed 4 bases and J shed 7 bases, with 10 bases lying between them. The germline CDR1 and CDR2 sequences are MGHRA and YSYEKL. This CDR3 is CASSLLEGEKLFF. The DNA for the CDR3 is TGCGCCAGCAGCCTGCTTGAGGGTGAAAAACTGTTTTTT.

By share of the sample, this clone is medium-sized (0.01 to 0.1%). The V call is TRBV27, the J call TRBJ1-4; D remains ambiguous. This CDR3 spans 11 amino acids. Trimming pared 6 bases from V and 15 bases from J, leaving 14 bases between. CDR1 MNHEY and CDR2 SMNVEV come from the germline V gene (reference sequence). The CDR3 loop is CASRKGREVFF. The CDR3 nucleotides are TGTGCCAGCAGGAAAGGGAGAGAAGTGTTTTTT. Complete variable domain (other parts from reference TRBV27 and TRBJ1-4): EAQVTQNPRYLITVTGKKLTVTCSQNMNHEYMSWYRQDPGLGLRQIYYSMNVEVTDKGDVPEGYKVSRKEKRNFPLILESPSPNQTSLYFCASRKGREVFFGSGTQLSVL.

The genes are TRBV5-5 and TRBJ1-2, with D hard to call. The V end was cut by 0 bases, the J end by 0 bases, with 9 bases between. The CDR3 length is 15 residues. CDR1 is SGHKS, CDR2 YYEKEE, per germline (reference sequence). The CDR3 DNA is TGTGCCAGCAGCTTGGCGGCCGGGACTAACTATGGCTACACCTTC. Translating it yields CASSLAAGTNYGYTF. The full variable domain, with the rest looked up from reference TRBV5-5 and TRBJ1-2, is DAGVTQSPTHLIKTRGQQVTLRCSPISGHKSVSWYQQVLGQGPQFIFQYYEKEERGRGNFPDRFSARQFPNYSSELNVNALLLGDSALYLCASSLAAGTNYGYTFGSGTRLTVV.

The chain has TRBV5-1 and TRBJ2-6, with unresolved D. Trimming removed 4 bases from V and 5 bases from J, with 7 bases in between. The germline gives CDR1 SGHRS, CDR2 YFSETQ. The CDR3 spans 13 residues. The CDR3 here is CASSVQRANVLTF. CDR3 sequence (DNA): TGCGCCAGCAGCGTTCAGAGGGCCAACGTCCTGACTTTC.

The J gene is TRBJ1-3, the V gene TRBV27; possibly TRBD1 for D (5 bases). The germline V and J ends were trimmed by 6 bases and 0 bases, with 9 bases remaining between them. Germline V gene data show CDR1 as MNHEY and CDR2 as SMNVEV (reference sequence). The CDR3 length is 14 residues. The CDR3 loop reads CASSRAHSGNTIYF. The CDR3 DNA is TGTGCCAGCAGCAGGGCACACTCTGGAAACACCATATATTTT.

The rearrangement uses TRBV5-1 and TRBJ2-3, with D possibly TRBD1 on 6 matching bases. The V gene's germline CDR1 is SGHRS and CDR2 YFSETQ. Trimming took off 0 bases at V and 5 bases at J, with 13 bases between the two ends. The CDR3 is 15 amino acids. The CDR3 DNA reads as TGCGCCAGCAGCTTGGACAGGGCCCGGGGAGATACGCAGTATTTT. Amino acids: CASSLDRARGDTQYF.

The V and J genes are TRBV6-5 and TRBJ1-1; a weak D match, TRBD1 (5 bases). The CDR3 is 12 amino acids. Germline assignment: CDR1 MNHEY and CDR2 SVGAGI. The V and J ends lost 5 bases and 6 bases respectively, with 10 bases between them. CDR3: CASSRGDAEAFF. The CDR3 DNA follows: TGTGCCAGCAGTCGGGGGGACGCTGAAGCTTTCTTT.

J is TRBJ2-1 and V is TRBV7-3; TRBD2 matches 7 bases. CDR1 and CDR2 from the germline V gene are SGHTA and FQGTGA. Germline trimming cut 4 bases from V and 7 bases from J; bases unmatched to any gene: 1. The CDR3 extends over 12 amino acids. CDR3 amino acids: CASSSAGNEQFF. CDR3 in DNA: TGTGCCAGCAGCTCAGCGGGGAATGAGCAGTTCTTC.

The V call is TRBV9, the J call TRBJ2-1; D might be TRBD1 (6 bases). The germline CDR1 and CDR2 sequences are SGDLS and YYNGEE. Between the trimmed V and J ends, which lost 7 bases and 4 bases, there was a span of 15 bases. The CDR3 runs 14 residues. In DNA, the CDR3 is TGTGCCAGCGCCGGGACATCTACTTACAATGAGCAGTTCTTC. Its protein product is CASAGTSTYNEQFF.

The rearrangement joins TRBV4-3 to TRBJ1-2, with TRBD1 matching 9 bases. Germline CDR1 reads LGHNA; CDR2 reads YSLEER. J was trimmed by 2 bases and V by 3 bases; bases with no gene match: 4. The CDR3 has 15 amino acids. CDR3 sequence (DNA): TGCGCCAGCAGCCAGGCCGGACAGGGGAACTATGGCTACACCTTC. Protein sequence: CASSQAGQGNYGYTF.

This rearrangement joins TRBV4-2 to TRBJ2-6, with D perhaps TRBD1 (5 bases). The CDR3 is 18 residues long. Germline V gene sequence: CDR1 LGHNA, CDR2 YNFKEQ. The V gene lost 1 base and the J gene lost 0 bases, with 13 bases spanning the gap. This chain's CDR3 is CASSQAQGPISGANVLTF. The CDR3 DNA is TGTGCCAGCAGCCAAGCGCAGGGCCCCATCTCTGGGGCCAACGTCCTGACTTTC.